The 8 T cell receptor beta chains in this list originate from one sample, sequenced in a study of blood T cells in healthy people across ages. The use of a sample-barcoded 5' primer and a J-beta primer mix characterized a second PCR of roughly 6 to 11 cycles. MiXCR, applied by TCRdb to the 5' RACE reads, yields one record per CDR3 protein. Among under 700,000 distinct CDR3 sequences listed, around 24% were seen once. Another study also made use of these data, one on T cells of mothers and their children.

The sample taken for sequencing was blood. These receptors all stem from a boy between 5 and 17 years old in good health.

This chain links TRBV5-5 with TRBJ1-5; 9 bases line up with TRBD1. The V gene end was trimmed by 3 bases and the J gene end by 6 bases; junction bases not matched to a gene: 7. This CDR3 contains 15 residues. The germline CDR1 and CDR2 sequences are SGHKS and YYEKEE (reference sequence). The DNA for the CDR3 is TGTGCCAGCAGCTGGACAGGGGAAGGAGGTCAGCCCCAGCATTTT. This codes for CASSWTGEGGQPQHF.

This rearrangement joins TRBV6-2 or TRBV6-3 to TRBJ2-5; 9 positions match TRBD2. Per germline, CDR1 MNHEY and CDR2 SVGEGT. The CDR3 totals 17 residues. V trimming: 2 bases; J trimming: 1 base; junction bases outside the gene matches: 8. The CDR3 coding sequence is TGTGCCAGCAGTTACACTTTAGCGGGGGCTTTCCAAGAGACCCAGTACTTC. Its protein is CASSYTLAGAFQETQYF.

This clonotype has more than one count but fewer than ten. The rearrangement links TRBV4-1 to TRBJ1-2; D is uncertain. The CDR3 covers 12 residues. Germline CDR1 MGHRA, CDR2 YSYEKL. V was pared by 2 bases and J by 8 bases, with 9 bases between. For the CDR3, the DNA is TGCGCCAGCAGCCAACGTGGCACCGGCTACACCTTC. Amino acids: CASSQRGTGYTF.

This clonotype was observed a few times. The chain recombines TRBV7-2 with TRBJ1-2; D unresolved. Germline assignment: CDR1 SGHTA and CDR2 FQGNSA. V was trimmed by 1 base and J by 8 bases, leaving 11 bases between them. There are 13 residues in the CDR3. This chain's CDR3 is CASSLGVSTGYTF. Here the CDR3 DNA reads TGTGCCAGCAGCTTAGGAGTTTCCACGGGCTACACCTTC.

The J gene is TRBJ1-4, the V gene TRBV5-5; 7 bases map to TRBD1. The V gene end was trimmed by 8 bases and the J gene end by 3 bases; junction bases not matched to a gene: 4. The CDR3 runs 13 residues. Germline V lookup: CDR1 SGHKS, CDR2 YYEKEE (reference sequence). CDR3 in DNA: TGTGCCAGTGCAGGGGGACCTAATGAAAAACTGTTTTTT. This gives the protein CASAGGPNEKLFF.

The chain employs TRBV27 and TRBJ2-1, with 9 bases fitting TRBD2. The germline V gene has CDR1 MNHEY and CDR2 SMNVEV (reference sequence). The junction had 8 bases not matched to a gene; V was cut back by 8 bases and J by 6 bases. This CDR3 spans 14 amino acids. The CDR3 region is CASGAGGFGNEQFF. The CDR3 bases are TGTGCCAGCGGGGCGGGAGGGTTCGGCAATGAGCAGTTCTTC.

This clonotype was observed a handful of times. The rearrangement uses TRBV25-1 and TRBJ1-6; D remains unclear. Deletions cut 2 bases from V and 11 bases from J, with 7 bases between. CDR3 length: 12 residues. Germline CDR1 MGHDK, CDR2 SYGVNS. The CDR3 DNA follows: TGTGCCAGCAGTGAAGAAGGGACACCCCTCCACTTT. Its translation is CASSEEGTPLHF.

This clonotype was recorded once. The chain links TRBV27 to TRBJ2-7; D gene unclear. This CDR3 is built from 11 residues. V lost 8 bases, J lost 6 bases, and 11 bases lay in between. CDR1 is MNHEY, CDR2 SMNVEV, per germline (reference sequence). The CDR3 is CASGPVLEQYF. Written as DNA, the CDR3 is TGTGCCAGCGGTCCGGTTCTCGAGCAGTACTTC.